Following are 5 T cell receptor beta chains from one sample sequenced in a study of regulatory T cells in long-lasting Graves disease. The sample's time point: persistent/refractory GD, antithyroid drugs over 5 years with positive TRAb. PBMC RNA was the source of the TCR library. For TCR beta, libraries came from iRepertoire HTBI primers and Arm-PCR of CDR3 regions. MiXCR was run by TCRdb on the multiplex PCR reads, yielding one entry per CDR3 protein. The data show 650,000 to 850,000 distinct CDR3 sequences, about 30% seen once. This specimen was peripheral blood mononuclear cells (PBMCs), taken when the disease was refractory, from a patient treated with antithyroid drugs. Receptors originate from a female donor with Graves disease.

This clonotype showed up many times. J is TRBJ1-1 and V is TRBV12-3 or TRBV12-4; TRBD1 agrees at 10 bases. Trimming removed 3 bases from V and 7 bases from J; junction bases left unmatched: 5. The CDR3 contains 14 residues. In DNA form, the CDR3 reads TGTGCCAGCAGTTTCTGGACAGGGGGGAATGAAGCTTTCTTT. Residues: CASSFWTGGNEAFF.

This clonotype came up many times. The chain uses TRBV6-1 and TRBJ1-2; weak D call: TRBD1 (6 bases). Germline V gene sequence: CDR1 MNHNS, CDR2 SASEGT. With 4 bases removed from V and 8 bases from J, the gap between germline ends came to 14 bases. The CDR3 length is 13 residues. The CDR3 nucleotides are TGTGCCAGCAGTGCCCTGAGGGGGTACGGCTACACCTTC. Its protein product is CASSALRGYGYTF.

This chain uses TRBV29-1 with TRBJ1-2, with D hard to call. The CDR3 is made up of 12 amino acids. Germline lookup yields CDR1 SQVTM and CDR2 ANQGSEA. Trimming pared 4 bases from V and 4 bases from J, leaving 10 bases between. CDR3 residues: CSVVPGSYGYTF. The CDR3 nucleotides read TGCAGCGTTGTCCCAGGCTCCTATGGCTACACCTTC. The whole variable domain, filled in from reference TRBV29-1 and TRBJ1-2, reads SAVISQKPSRDICQRGTSLTIQCQVDSQVTMMFWYRQQPGQSLTLIATANQGSEATYESGFVIDKFPISRPNLTFSTLTVSNMSPEDSSIYLCSVVPGSYGYTFGSGTRLTVV.

The chain is built from TRBV7-9 and TRBJ2-2; D is unresolved. Germline loops: CDR1 SEHNR, CDR2 FQNEAQ (reference sequence). The CDR3 runs 14 residues. Trimming cost V 2 bases and J 6 bases, with 10 bases left between them. The CDR3 region has the DNA TGTGCCAGCAGCTTAAGTCCCGGGCCCGGGGAGCTGTTTTTT. Residues: CASSLSPGPGELFF.

CDR3 in DNA: TGTGCCAGCAGCCCTGAGACAGGGGGGACCTACGAGCAGTACTTC. Protein: CASSPETGGTYEQYF. The gene calls are TRBV7-9 and TRBJ2-7; 9 bases align to TRBD1. Germline V gives CDR1 SEHNR, CDR2 FQNEAQ (reference sequence). Germline trimming cut 5 bases from V and 2 bases from J; bases unmatched to any gene: 7. This CDR3 contains 15 residues.